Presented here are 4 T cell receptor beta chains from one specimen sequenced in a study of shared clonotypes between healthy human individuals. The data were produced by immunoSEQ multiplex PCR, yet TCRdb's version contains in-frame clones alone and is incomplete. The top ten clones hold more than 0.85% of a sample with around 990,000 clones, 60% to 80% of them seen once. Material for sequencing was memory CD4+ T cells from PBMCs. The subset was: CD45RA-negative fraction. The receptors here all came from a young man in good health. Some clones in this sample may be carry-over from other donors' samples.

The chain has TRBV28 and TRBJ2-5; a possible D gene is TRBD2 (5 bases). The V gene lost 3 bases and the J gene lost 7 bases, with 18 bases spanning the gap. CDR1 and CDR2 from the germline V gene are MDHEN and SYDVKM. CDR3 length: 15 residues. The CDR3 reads CASSFYRADGRTQYF. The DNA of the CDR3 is TGTGCCAGCAGTTTCTACCGGGCCGATGGGAGGACCCAGTACTTC.

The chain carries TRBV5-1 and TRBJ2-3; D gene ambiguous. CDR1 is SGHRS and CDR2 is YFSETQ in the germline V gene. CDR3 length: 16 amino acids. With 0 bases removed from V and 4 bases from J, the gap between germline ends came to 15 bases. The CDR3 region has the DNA TGCGCCAGCAGCTTGGCGACGAACACTCGGGCAGATACGCAGTATTTT. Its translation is CASSLATNTRADTQYF. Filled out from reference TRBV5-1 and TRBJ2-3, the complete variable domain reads KAGVTQTPRYLIKTRGQQVTLSCSPISGHRSVSWYQQTPGQGLQFLFEYFSETQRNKGNFPGRFSGRQFSNSRSEMNVSTLELGDSALYLCASSLATNTRADTQYFGPGTRLTVL.

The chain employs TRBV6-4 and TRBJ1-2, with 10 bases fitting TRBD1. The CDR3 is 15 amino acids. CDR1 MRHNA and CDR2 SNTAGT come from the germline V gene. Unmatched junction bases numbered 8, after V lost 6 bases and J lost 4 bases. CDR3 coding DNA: TGTGCCAGCAGAGAAGGGACAGGGGAAGCCTATGGCTACACCTTC. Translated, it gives CASREGTGEAYGYTF.

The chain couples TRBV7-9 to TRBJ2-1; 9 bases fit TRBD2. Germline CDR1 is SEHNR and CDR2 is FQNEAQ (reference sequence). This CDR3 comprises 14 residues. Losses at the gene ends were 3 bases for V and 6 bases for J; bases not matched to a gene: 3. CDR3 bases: TGTGCCAGCAGCTTTAGACTAGCGGCCAATGAGCAGTTCTTC. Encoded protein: CASSFRLAANEQFF. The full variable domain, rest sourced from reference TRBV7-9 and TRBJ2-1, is DTGVSQNPRHKITKRGQNVTFRCDPISEHNRLYWYRQTLGQGPEFLTYFQNEAQLEKSRLLSDRFSAERPKGSFSTLEIQRTEQGDSAMYLCASSFRLAANEQFFGPGTRLTVL.